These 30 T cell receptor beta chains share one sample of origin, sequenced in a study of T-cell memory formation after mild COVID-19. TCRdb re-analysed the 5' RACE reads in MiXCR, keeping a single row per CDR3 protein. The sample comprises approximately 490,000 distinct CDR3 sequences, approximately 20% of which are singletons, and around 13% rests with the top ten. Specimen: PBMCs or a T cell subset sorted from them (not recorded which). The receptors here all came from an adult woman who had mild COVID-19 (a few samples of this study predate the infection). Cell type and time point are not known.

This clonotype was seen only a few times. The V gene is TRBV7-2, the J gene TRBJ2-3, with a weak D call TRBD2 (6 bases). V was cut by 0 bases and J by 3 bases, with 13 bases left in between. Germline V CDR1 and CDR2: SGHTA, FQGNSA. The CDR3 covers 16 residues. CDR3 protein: CASSLAGLAKTDTQYF. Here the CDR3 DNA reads TGTGCCAGCAGCTTAGCGGGGCTAGCGAAGACAGATACGCAGTATTTT.

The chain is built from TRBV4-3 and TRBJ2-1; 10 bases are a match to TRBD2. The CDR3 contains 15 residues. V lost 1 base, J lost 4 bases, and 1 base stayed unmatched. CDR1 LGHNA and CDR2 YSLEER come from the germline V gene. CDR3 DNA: TGCGCCAGCAGCCAAGGACTAGCGGGTTACAATGAGCAGTTCTTC. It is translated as CASSQGLAGYNEQFF.

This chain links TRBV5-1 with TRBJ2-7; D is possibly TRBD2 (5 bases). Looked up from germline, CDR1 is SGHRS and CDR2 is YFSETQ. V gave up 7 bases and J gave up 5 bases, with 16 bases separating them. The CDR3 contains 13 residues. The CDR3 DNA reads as TGCGCCAGCCGACCTGTATTCGGGGACGAGCAGTACTTC. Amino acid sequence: CASRPVFGDEQYF.

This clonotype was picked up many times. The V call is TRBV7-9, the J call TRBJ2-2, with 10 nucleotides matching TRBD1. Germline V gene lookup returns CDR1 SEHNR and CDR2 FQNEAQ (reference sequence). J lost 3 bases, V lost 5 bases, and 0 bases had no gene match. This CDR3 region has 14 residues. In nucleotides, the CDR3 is TGTGCCAGCAGCGGACAGGGGGACACCGGGGAGCTGTTTTTT. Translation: CASSGQGDTGELFF.

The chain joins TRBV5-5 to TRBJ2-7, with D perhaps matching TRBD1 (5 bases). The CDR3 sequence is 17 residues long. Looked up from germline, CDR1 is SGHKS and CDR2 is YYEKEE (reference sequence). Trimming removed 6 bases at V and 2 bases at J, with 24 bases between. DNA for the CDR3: TGTGCCAGCACGTTCCCCCACGTACAGGAGTCCACCTACGAGCAGTACTTC. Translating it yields CASTFPHVQESTYEQYF.

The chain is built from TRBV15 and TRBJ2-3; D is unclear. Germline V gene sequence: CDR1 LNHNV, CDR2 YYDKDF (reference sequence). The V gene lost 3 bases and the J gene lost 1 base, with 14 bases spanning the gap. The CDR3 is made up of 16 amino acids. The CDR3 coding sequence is TGTGCCACCAGCAGTGGCACGATTCTCCGCACAGATACGCAGTATTTT. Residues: CATSSGTILRTDTQYF.

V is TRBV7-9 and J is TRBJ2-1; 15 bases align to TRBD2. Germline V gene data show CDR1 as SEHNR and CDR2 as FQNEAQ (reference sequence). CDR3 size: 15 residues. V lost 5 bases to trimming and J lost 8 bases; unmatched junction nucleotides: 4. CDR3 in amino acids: CASSLGTSGGHEQFF. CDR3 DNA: TGTGCCAGCAGCCTCGGGACTAGCGGGGGGCATGAGCAGTTCTTC. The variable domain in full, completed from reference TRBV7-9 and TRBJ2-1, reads DTGVSQNPRHKITKRGQNVTFRCDPISEHNRLYWYRQTLGQGPEFLTYFQNEAQLEKSRLLSDRFSAERPKGSFSTLEIQRTEQGDSAMYLCASSLGTSGGHEQFFGPGTRLTVL.

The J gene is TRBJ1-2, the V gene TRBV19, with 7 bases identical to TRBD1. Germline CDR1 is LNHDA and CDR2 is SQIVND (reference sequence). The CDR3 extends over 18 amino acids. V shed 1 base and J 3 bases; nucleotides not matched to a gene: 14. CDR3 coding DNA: TGTGCCAGTAGTATAGGGCCCGCGAACAGGGGCCGATACTATGGCTACACCTTC. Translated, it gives CASSIGPANRGRYYGYTF. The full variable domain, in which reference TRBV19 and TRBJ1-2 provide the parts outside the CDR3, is DGGITQSPKYLFRKEGQNVTLSCEQNLNHDAMYWYRQDPGQGLRLIYYSQIVNDFQKGDIAEGYSVSREKKESFPLTVTSAQKNPTAFYLCASSIGPANRGRYYGYTFGSGTRLTVV.

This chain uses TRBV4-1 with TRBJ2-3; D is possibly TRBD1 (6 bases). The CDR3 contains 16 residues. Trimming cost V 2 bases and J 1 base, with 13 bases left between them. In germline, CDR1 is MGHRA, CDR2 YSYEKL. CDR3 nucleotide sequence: TGCGCCAGCAGCCAAACCCGCTGGACAGGCACAGATACGCAGTATTTT. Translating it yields CASSQTRWTGTDTQYF.

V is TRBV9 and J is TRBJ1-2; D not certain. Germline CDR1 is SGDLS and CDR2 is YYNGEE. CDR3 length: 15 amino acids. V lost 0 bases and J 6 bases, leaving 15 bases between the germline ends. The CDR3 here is CASSVDTIRGDGYTF. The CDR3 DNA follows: TGTGCCAGCAGCGTAGATACGATAAGAGGAGATGGCTACACCTTC.

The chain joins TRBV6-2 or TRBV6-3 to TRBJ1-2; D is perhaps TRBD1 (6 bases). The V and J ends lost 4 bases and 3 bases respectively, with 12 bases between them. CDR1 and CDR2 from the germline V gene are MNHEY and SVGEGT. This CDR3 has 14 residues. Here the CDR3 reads CASSSLSGDYGYTF. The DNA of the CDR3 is TGTGCCAGCAGTTCCCTCTCAGGGGACTATGGCTACACCTTC.

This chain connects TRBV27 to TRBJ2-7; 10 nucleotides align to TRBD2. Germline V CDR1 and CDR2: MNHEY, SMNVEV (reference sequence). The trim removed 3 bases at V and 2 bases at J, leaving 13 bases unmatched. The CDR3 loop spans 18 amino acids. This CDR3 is CASSFLAGEGRGAYEQYF. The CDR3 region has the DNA TGTGCCAGCAGTTTCCTAGCGGGAGAGGGAAGGGGGGCCTACGAGCAGTACTTC.

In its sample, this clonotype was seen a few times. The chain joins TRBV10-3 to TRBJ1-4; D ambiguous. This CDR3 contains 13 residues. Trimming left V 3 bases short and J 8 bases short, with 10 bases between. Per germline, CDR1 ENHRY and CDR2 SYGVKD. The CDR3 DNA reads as TGTGCCATCAGTGAAGGGTTCGGGGAAAAACTGTTTTTT. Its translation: CAISEGFGEKLFF.

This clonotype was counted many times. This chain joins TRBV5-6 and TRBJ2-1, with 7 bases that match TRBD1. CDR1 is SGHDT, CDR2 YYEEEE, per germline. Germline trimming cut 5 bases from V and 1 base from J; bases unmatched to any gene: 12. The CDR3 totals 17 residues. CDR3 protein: CASRRAKGGWSYNEQFF. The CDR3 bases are TGTGCCAGCAGACGAGCAAAAGGGGGCTGGTCCTACAATGAGCAGTTCTTC.

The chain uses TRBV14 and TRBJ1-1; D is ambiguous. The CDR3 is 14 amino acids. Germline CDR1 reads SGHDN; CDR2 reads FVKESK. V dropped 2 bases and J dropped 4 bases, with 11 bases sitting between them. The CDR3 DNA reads TGTGCCAGCAGCCAATTTGAGGGAGGCACTGAAGCTTTCTTT. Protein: CASSQFEGGTEAFF.

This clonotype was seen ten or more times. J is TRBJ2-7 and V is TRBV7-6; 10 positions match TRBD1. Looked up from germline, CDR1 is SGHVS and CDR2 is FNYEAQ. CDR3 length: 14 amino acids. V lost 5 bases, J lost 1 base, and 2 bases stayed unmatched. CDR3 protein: CASSGQGGSYEQYF. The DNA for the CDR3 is TGTGCCAGCAGCGGACAGGGGGGTTCCTACGAGCAGTACTTC.

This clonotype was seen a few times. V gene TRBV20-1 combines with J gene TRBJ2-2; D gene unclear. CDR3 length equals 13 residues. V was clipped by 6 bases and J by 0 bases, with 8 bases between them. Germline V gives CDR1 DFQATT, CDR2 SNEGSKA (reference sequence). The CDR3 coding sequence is TGCAGTGCGCAGATAACGAACACCGGGGAGCTGTTTTTT. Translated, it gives CSAQITNTGELFF.

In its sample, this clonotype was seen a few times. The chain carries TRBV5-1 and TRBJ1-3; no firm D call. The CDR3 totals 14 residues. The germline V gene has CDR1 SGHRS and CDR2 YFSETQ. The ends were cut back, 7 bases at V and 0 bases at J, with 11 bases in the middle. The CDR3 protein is CASRDGYSGNTIYF. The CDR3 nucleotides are TGCGCCAGCCGTGACGGCTACTCTGGAAACACCATATATTTT.

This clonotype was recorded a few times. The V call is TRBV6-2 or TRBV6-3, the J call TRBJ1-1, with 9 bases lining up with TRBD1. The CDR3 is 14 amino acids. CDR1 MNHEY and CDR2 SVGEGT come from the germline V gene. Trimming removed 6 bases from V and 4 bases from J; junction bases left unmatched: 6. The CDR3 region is CASRADRGGTEAFF. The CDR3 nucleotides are TGTGCCAGCAGGGCGGACAGGGGTGGCACTGAAGCTTTCTTT.

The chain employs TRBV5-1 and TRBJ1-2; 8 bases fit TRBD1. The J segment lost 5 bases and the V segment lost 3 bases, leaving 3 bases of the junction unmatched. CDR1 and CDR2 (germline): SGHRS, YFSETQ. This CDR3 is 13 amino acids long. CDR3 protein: CASSSDRVYGYTF. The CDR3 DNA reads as TGCGCCAGCAGCTCGGACAGGGTTTATGGCTACACCTTC. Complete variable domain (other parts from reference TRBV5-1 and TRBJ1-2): KAGVTQTPRYLIKTRGQQVTLSCSPISGHRSVSWYQQTPGQGLQFLFEYFSETQRNKGNFPGRFSGRQFSNSRSEMNVSTLELGDSALYLCASSSDRVYGYTFGSGTRLTVV.

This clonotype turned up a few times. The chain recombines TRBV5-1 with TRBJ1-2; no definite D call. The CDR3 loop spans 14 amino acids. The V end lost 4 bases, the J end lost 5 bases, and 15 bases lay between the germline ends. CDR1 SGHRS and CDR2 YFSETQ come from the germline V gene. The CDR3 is CASSPLWRDYGYTF. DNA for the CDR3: TGCGCCAGCAGCCCCCTTTGGAGGGATTATGGCTACACCTTC.

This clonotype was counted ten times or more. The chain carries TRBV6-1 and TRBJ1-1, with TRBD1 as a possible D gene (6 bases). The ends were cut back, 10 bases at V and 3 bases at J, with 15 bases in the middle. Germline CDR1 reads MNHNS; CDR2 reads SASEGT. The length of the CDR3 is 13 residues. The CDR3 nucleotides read TGTGCCAACAAAGACAGGTTGGACACTGAAGCTTTCTTT. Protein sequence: CANKDRLDTEAFF.

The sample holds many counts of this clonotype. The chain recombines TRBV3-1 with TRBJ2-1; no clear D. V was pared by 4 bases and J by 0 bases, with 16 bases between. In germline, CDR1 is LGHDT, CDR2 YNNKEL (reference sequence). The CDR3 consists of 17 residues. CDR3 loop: CASSPRYTSSSYNEQFF. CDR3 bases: TGTGCCAGCAGCCCAAGATACACATCGAGCTCCTACAATGAGCAGTTCTTC.

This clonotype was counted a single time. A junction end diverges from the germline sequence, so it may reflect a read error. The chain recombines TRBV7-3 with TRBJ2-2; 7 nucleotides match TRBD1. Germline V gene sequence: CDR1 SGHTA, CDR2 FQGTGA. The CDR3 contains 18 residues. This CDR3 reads CASSSRTGAPSNTGELFF. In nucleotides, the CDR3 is TGTGCCAGCAGCTCTCGGACAGGAGCCCCCTCGAACACCGGAGAGCTGTTTTTT.

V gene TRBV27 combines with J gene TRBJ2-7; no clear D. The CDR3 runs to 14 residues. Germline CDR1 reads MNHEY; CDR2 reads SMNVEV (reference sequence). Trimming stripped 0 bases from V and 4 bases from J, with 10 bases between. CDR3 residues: CASSLSLGGYEQYF. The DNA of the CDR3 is TGTGCCAGCAGTTTATCGCTGGGCGGATACGAGCAGTACTTC.

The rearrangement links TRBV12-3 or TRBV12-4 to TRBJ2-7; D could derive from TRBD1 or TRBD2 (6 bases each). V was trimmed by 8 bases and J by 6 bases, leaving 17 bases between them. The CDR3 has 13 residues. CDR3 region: CASGDTGRSEQYF. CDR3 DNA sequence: TGTGCCAGCGGTGATACAGGGAGGAGCGAGCAGTACTTC.

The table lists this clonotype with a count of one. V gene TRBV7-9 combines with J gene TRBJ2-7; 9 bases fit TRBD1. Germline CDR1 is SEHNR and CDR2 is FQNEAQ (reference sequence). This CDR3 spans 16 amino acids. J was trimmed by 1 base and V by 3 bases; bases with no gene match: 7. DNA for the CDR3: TGTGCCAGCAGCTTCATTGTCGGACAGGGGTCCTACGAGCAGTACTTC. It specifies CASSFIVGQGSYEQYF.

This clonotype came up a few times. The CDR3 nucleotides read TGTGCCAGCAGTTTTGGGCCGGTGGTACAGACCGACTACGAGCAGTACTTC. Translated: CASSFGPVVQTDYEQYF. The rearrangement uses TRBV27 and TRBJ2-7, with D hard to call. Looked up from germline, CDR1 is MNHEY and CDR2 is SMNVEV (reference sequence). The V end lost 3 bases, the J end lost 3 bases, and 21 bases lay between the germline ends. This CDR3 contains 17 residues.

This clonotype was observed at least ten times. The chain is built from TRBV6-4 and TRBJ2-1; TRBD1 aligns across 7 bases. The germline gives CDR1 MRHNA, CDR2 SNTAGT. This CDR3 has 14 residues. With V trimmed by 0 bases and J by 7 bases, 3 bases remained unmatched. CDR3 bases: TGTGCCAGCAGTGACTCAGGGGGCAGGAATGAGCAGTTCTTC. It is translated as CASSDSGGRNEQFF.

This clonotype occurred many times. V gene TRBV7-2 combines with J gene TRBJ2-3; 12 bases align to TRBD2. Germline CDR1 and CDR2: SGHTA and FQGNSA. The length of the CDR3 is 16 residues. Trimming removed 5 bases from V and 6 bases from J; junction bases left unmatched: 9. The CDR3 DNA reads TGTGCCAGCAGCCTTAGACTAGCGGGAGATTCGGATACGCAGTATTTT. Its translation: CASSLRLAGDSDTQYF.